The TCR beta chain under discussion was sequenced for a study of metastatic and nonmetastatic thyroid tumors. Study overall: The study looked at repertoires side by side in blood and in tumor or nodule tissue from malignant and benign thyroid patients.

Broader study findings: Compared with benign nodules, malignant thyroid tumors were reported to have significantly higher TCR beta diversity in both blood and tumor.

This CDR3 comprises 15 residues. Trimming removed 4 bases from V and 1 base from J; junction bases left unmatched: 5. Per the germline V gene, CDR1 is MNHNS and CDR2 is SASEGT. In this sample, this clone is medium-sized. Antigen specificity is unknown. Via MiXCR, TCRdb re-called the PCR reads. This table holds 7,500 to 9,500 clones, about 40% found once. Thyroid surgery had not been preceded by any treatment in any patient. Material: tumor tissue. This rearrangement joins TRBV6-1 to TRBJ1-1; 8 nucleotides match TRBD1. The receptor comes from a female donor with papillary thyroid cancer or a benign thyroid nodule (not recorded which). Some clones in this sample may be carry-over from other donors' samples. This chain's CDR3 is CASSVFQGANTEAFF. The CDR3, as DNA: TGTGCCAGCAGTGTATTTCAGGGGGCGAACACTGAAGCTTTCTTT.